This is a list of T cell receptor beta chains from one sample in a study of blood T cell repertoires in COVID-19. Libraries were prepared by immunoSEQ multiplex PCR; TCRdb keeps only in-frame clonotypes and omits some of them. The sample lists some 220,000 clones; about 86% were seen once. Sequences were obtained from PBMCs or T cells enriched from blood (not recorded which). Receptors were obtained from a woman in her fifties or sixties in a cohort exposed to, infected with or recovered from COVID-19 (not recorded which). Both conserved end residues are part of each CDR3. Each record gives: V gene, J gene, D gene, clone size, CDR3 DNA, CDR3 protein. The D gene is left open where the match is weak. Where a row states a size, it is once, few, many or the class of an expanded clone; other rows omit it.

v_gene: TRBV4-2
j_gene: TRBJ1-2
d_gene: .
abundance: once
CDR3nt: TGTGCCAGCAGCCAAGATCGGGGGGGGCGAGGGGTTGAGGGCTACACCTTC
CDR3aa: CASSQDRGGRGVEGYTF

v_gene: TRBV10-2
j_gene: TRBJ1-5
d_gene: .
abundance: .
CDR3nt: TGCGCCAGCAGTCAGGGCTCGCGTCATCAGCCCCAGCATTTT
CDR3aa: CASSQGSRHQPQHF

v_gene: TRBV12-5
j_gene: TRBJ2-7
d_gene: .
abundance: .
CDR3nt: TGTGCTAGTGGTCCGAAACCCTTACGGAAAACAGGGTTTGGGTACGAGCAGTACTTC
CDR3aa: CASGPKPLRKTGFGYEQYF

v_gene: TRBV19
j_gene: TRBJ1-2
d_gene: .
abundance: .
CDR3nt: TGTGCCAGTAGTAACCGACGGGACAACTCCTATGGCTACACCTTC
CDR3aa: CASSNRRDNSYGYTF

v_gene: TRBV19
j_gene: TRBJ1-3
d_gene: .
abundance: .
CDR3nt: TGTGCCAGTAACCATCTGGGAGGGGTTGGAAACACCATATATTTT
CDR3aa: CASNHLGGVGNTIYF

v_gene: TRBV29-1
j_gene: TRBJ1-2
d_gene: .
abundance: .
CDR3nt: TGCAGCGTTGAGTCGACTTCTTGGGTCTATGGCTACACCTTC
CDR3aa: CSVESTSWVYGYTF

v_gene: TRBV9
j_gene: TRBJ2-1
d_gene: .
abundance: .
CDR3nt: TGTGCCAGCAGCGCAGGCGCCAGAGAGCAGTTCTTC
CDR3aa: CASSAGAREQFF

v_gene: TRBV5-1
j_gene: TRBJ1-3
d_gene: .
abundance: .
CDR3nt: TGCGCCAGCAGCCCTGCAGGGTCCCCTGGAAACACCATATATTTT
CDR3aa: CASSPAGSPGNTIYF

v_gene: TRBV6-1
j_gene: TRBJ1-6
d_gene: TRBD1
abundance: .
CDR3nt: TGTGCCAGCAGTGAAGCGGGACAGTGGAGCTCCTATAATTCACCCCTCCACTTT
CDR3aa: CASSEAGQWSSYNSPLHF

v_gene: TRBV2
j_gene: TRBJ2-1
d_gene: TRBD2
abundance: .
CDR3nt: TGTGCCAGCAGGAAAGCGGGGGGGCCGTACAATGAGCAGTTCTTC
CDR3aa: CASRKAGGPYNEQFF

v_gene: TRBV30
j_gene: TRBJ1-1
d_gene: .
abundance: .
CDR3nt: TGTGCCTGGAGCCGACGGGAGGGGCCAGCTTTCTTT
CDR3aa: CAWSRREGPAFF

v_gene: TRBV3-1/TRBV3-2
j_gene: TRBJ2-7
d_gene: .
abundance: .
CDR3nt: TGTGCCAGAGGGGGGGACGAGCAGTACTTC
CDR3aa: CARGGDEQYF

v_gene: TRBV11-2
j_gene: TRBJ2-7
d_gene: TRBD1
abundance: .
CDR3nt: TGTGCCAGCAGCCCCGGACAGGGGGCCTACGAGCAGTACTTC
CDR3aa: CASSPGQGAYEQYF

v_gene: TRBV7-2
j_gene: TRBJ1-5
d_gene: TRBD1
abundance: .
CDR3nt: TGTGCCAGCAGCTTGTCAGGGGGTCGGGGCAATCAGCCCCAGCATTTT
CDR3aa: CASSLSGGRGNQPQHF

v_gene: TRBV11-2
j_gene: TRBJ2-7
d_gene: .
abundance: .
CDR3nt: TGTGCCAGCAGCTTAGCGGTATCCTACGAGCAGTACTTC
CDR3aa: CASSLAVSYEQYF

v_gene: TRBV6-6
j_gene: TRBJ2-3
d_gene: TRBD1
abundance: .
CDR3nt: TGTGCCAGCCGGGACAGATCCACAGATACGCAGTATTTT
CDR3aa: CASRDRSTDTQYF

v_gene: TRBV24-1
j_gene: TRBJ2-7
d_gene: TRBD1
abundance: .
CDR3nt: TGTGCCACCAGACAGACAGGGGGCCACGAGCAGTACTTC
CDR3aa: CATRQTGGHEQYF

v_gene: TRBV7-2
j_gene: TRBJ1-6
d_gene: TRBD1
abundance: .
CDR3nt: TGTGCCAGCAGGGTGGGGGGACAGTTTTGGCATTCACCCCTCCACTTT
CDR3aa: CASRVGGQFWHSPLHF

v_gene: TRBV29-1
j_gene: TRBJ1-4
d_gene: .
abundance: .
CDR3nt: TGCAGCGTAACCAGGGAGGTGGGTGAAAAACTGTTTTTT
CDR3aa: CSVTREVGEKLFF

v_gene: TRBV4-1
j_gene: TRBJ1-5
d_gene: TRBD1
abundance: .
CDR3nt: TGCGCCAGCAGCCAAGAAGGGACAGGGGCGGTTCAGCCCCAGCATTTT
CDR3aa: CASSQEGTGAVQPQHF

v_gene: TRBV24-1
j_gene: TRBJ2-2
d_gene: TRBD1
abundance: .
CDR3nt: TGTGCCACCAGTGATTCACAGGGGCCGCGTACCGGGGAGCTGTTTTTT
CDR3aa: CATSDSQGPRTGELFF

v_gene: TRBV4-1
j_gene: TRBJ1-4
d_gene: .
abundance: .
CDR3nt: TGCGCCAGCAGCCAACCCTTCGTAGACAGGCCCGAAAAACTGTTTTTT
CDR3aa: CASSQPFVDRPEKLFF

v_gene: TRBV7-5
j_gene: TRBJ2-3
d_gene: .
abundance: .
CDR3nt: TGTGCCAGAAGCTCCCCGGGACTAGCGGGGGGGCGGGCAGATACGCAGTATTTT
CDR3aa: CARSSPGLAGGRADTQYF

v_gene: TRBV7-6
j_gene: TRBJ2-7
d_gene: .
abundance: .
CDR3nt: TGTGCCAGCAGCTTAGGAGGGGGTAGCTCCTACGAGCAGTACTTC
CDR3aa: CASSLGGGSSYEQYF

v_gene: TRBV7-9
j_gene: TRBJ2-3
d_gene: TRBD1
abundance: .
CDR3nt: TGTGCCAGCAGCTTACTTCGACAGGGGGGCACAGATACGCAGTATTTT
CDR3aa: CASSLLRQGGTDTQYF

v_gene: TRBV4-2
j_gene: TRBJ2-3
d_gene: TRBD2
abundance: .
CDR3nt: TGTGCCAGCAGCGGGCGGGGGGCAGATACGCAGTATTTT
CDR3aa: CASSGRGADTQYF

v_gene: TRBV7-2
j_gene: TRBJ2-7
d_gene: .
abundance: .
CDR3nt: TGTGCCAGCAGCCTGCCGGGGATCCTTCGTGGCGAGCAGTACTTC
CDR3aa: CASSLPGILRGEQYF

v_gene: TRBV25-1
j_gene: TRBJ2-1
d_gene: .
abundance: .
CDR3nt: TGTGCCAGCACGAGCGGTTTATCCTACAATGAGCAGTTCTTC
CDR3aa: CASTSGLSYNEQFF